This T cell receptor (beta chain) was captured in a study of breast tumors, draining lymph nodes, adjacent tissues. Axillary draining lymph nodes of breast cancer patients supplied the node samples. Points on this clonotype: The antigen is undetermined.

General study findings and limits: Tumor T cell lymph node origin was a supported hypothesis, not proven. Compared with lymph nodes, tumors were less diverse; compared with nontumor tissue, more. Findings are consistent with lymph node origin and intratumoral expansion of most tumor T cells.

The CDR3 has 12 residues. Per germline, CDR1 SQVTM and CDR2 ANQGSEA. Via MiXCR, TCRdb re-called the multiplex PCR reads, giving one row per CDR3 protein. Of 200,000 to 250,000 distinct CDR3 sequences in the sample, less than 35% were seen once. The chain combines TRBV29-1 with TRBJ2-7; 7 nucleotides match TRBD2. This TCR was recovered from a female donor with breast cancer. Some clones in this sample may be carry-over from other donors' samples. Source material: axillary lymph node tissue. CDR3 residues: CRVLADSYEQYF. The DNA for the CDR3 is TGCAGGGTTCTAGCGGACTCCTACGAGCAGTACTTC.